The present entry profiles one T cell receptor (beta chain) with its context. Original processing notes: Estimated nucleated cell counts came from reference gene primer amplification. The protocol was immunoSEQ multiplex PCR, while the TCRdb copy is restricted to in-frame clones and leaves out a portion. V and J calls and clone size follow that table, whereas D and trimming were derived from the DNA. The sample contains over 400,000 clones, 70% to 90% of which appear only once. The V segment lost 6 bases and the J segment 0 bases; nucleotides outside the gene matches: 2. CDR3 length: 13 amino acids. Germline V CDR1 and CDR2: MNHEY, SVGAGI. This specimen comes from a study of blood T cell repertoires in COVID-19. In the study overall: The United States, Italy and Spain supplied acute and convalescent COVID-19 samples. Nucleic acid was either cDNA or gDNA, and it came from T cells, B-cell-depleted T cells, or PBMCs.

This chain connects TRBV6-5 to TRBJ2-7, with TRBD2 matching 7 bases. The source material was peripheral blood. The TCR originated in a human donor in a cohort sampled during active COVID-19. CDR3 coding DNA: TGTGCCAGCAGGGGGACTACCTCCTACGAGCAGTACTTC. This gives the protein CASRGTTSYEQYF.